This entry lists 26 T cell receptor beta chains sequenced from one sample in a study of beta chain features in type 1 diabetes. Study results and caveats: Shorter TCRB CDR3s, moderately but significantly so, were found in Type 1 diabetes patients in all four CD4+ subsets.

For these receptors, no antigen is known. Every bit of the isolated RNA underwent reverse transcription, so sequencing read expressed TCRB transcripts. Sequenced by immunoSEQ multiplex PCR; TCRdb stores in-frame clones only, minus some. The sample includes around 690,000 clones, roughly an eighth seen only once; the top ten take around 0.12%. The sample taken for sequencing was naive CD4+ T cells from blood. The receptors were gathered from a man aged 30 to 39 with type 1 diabetes.

The J gene is TRBJ1-5, the V gene TRBV2; D is ambiguous. Trimming left V 6 bases short and J 5 bases short, with 11 bases between. The germline CDR1 and CDR2 sequences are SNHLY and FYNNEI. The CDR3 consists of 13 residues. The CDR3 sequence is CASRGRVDQPQHF. The CDR3 DNA is TGTGCCAGCAGGGGCCGGGTTGATCAGCCCCAGCATTTT.

This chain connects TRBV11-2 to TRBJ2-1; 9 nucleotides align to TRBD1. Germline CDR1 is SGHAT and CDR2 is FQNNGV. V lost 8 bases and J lost 2; bases outside the gene matches: 7. The CDR3 covers 15 residues. CDR3 nucleotide sequence: TGTGCCAGCTCCACGGGACAGGGTACCTACAATGAGCAGTTCTTC. Translating it yields CASSTGQGTYNEQFF.

In its sample, this clone was seen a few times. The chain links TRBV10-3 to TRBJ2-5, with 10 positions matching TRBD1. Germline CDR1 is ENHRY and CDR2 is SYGVKD. This CDR3 has 16 residues. V gave up 3 bases and J gave up 2 bases; unmatched junction bases: 6. CDR3 amino acids: CAISEYRDRGQETQYF. CDR3 in DNA: TGTGCCATCAGTGAATACCGGGACAGGGGTCAAGAGACCCAGTACTTC.

On this clone itself: Distinct nucleotide sequences in the sample also encode this CDR3. The V call is TRBV30, the J call TRBJ1-5; possibly TRBD1 for D (5 bases). This CDR3 has 14 amino acids. Per germline, CDR1 GTSNPN and CDR2 SVGIG (reference sequence). V lost 0 bases and J lost 3, with 9 bases in between. CDR3 protein: CAWSVGGDNQPQHF. CDR3 bases: TGTGCCTGGAGTGTGGGGGGAGACAATCAGCCCCAGCATTTT.

This clone was picked up a small number of times. This chain links TRBV6-6 with TRBJ1-5; 7 nucleotides line up with TRBD1. V was pared by 2 bases and J by 0 bases, with 4 bases of the junction left unmatched. The CDR3 loop spans 16 amino acids. CDR1 and CDR2 from the germline V gene are MNHNY and SVGAGI (reference sequence). CDR3 in amino acids: CASSYRTGNSNQPQHF. DNA of the CDR3: TGTGCCAGCAGTTACAGGACAGGCAATAGCAATCAGCCCCAGCATTTT.

The V and J genes are TRBV9 and TRBJ1-3; D uncertain. The V gene lost 0 bases and the J gene lost 0 bases, with 7 bases spanning the gap. Germline CDR1 SGDLS, CDR2 YYNGEE. The CDR3 is 15 residues long. The CDR3 DNA sequence: TGTGCCAGCAGCGTAGACTGGTTCTCTGGAAACACCATATATTTT. Amino acid sequence: CASSVDWFSGNTIYF.

This chain joins TRBV4-3 and TRBJ1-1; D not resolved. Germline CDR1 LGHNA, CDR2 YSLEER. The CDR3 has 14 residues. V gave up 4 bases and J gave up 4 bases, with 13 bases separating them. The CDR3 DNA follows: TGCGCCAGCAGCCGGTCGGACCGGGGCACTGAAGCTTTCTTT. It yields the protein CASSRSDRGTEAFF.

This clone was detected a few times. The rearrangement uses TRBV29-1 and TRBJ2-2; no clear D. CDR3 length: 12 residues. Germline loops: CDR1 SQVTM, CDR2 ANQGSEA. Deletions cut 7 bases from V and 7 bases from J, with 13 bases between. For the CDR3, the DNA is TGCAGCGCCATCCGAATTGGCGGGGAGCTGTTTTTT. This gives the protein CSAIRIGGELFF.

This clone was observed a few times. V is TRBV27 and J is TRBJ2-7, with D possibly matching TRBD2 (5 bases). This CDR3 comprises 15 residues. Trimming shortened V by 5 bases and J by 1 base, and 15 bases separated the two germline ends. Germline V gene data show CDR1 as MNHEY and CDR2 as SMNVEV (reference sequence). The CDR3 nucleotides are TGTGCCAGCAGTCCGCGGACTGCTCTATCCTACGAGCAGTACTTC. Translating it yields CASSPRTALSYEQYF.

This clone came up a few times. A much larger clone lies a single base off, so this may be a read error. V gene TRBV7-8 combines with J gene TRBJ2-7, with D unclear. CDR1 SGHVS and CDR2 FQNEAQ come from the germline V gene. Between the trimmed V and J ends, which lost 3 bases and 1 base, there was a span of 1 base. The CDR3 totals 11 residues. The CDR3 DNA is TGTGCCAGCAGCTTTTCCTACGAGCAGTACTTC. Translation gives CASSFSYEQYF.

The genes are TRBV11-2 and TRBJ2-3; the D gene could be TRBD1 or TRBD2 (6 bases each). V was shortened by 5 bases and J by 3 bases, with 9 bases between the two germline ends. This CDR3 is 13 amino acids long. Per germline, CDR1 SGHAT and CDR2 FQNNGV. The CDR3 reads CASSGGPTDTQYF. The CDR3 DNA sequence: TGTGCCAGCAGCGGGGGGCCTACAGATACGCAGTATTTT.

This clone was observed a few times. CDR3 region: CASSLPGTTNYGYTF. The CDR3 DNA reads TGCGCCAGCAGCTTGCCAGGGACAACCAACTATGGCTACACCTTC. V and J are TRBV5-1 and TRBJ1-2, with D tentatively TRBD1 (6 bases). The CDR3 has 15 amino acids. Germline V gene sequence: CDR1 SGHRS, CDR2 YFSETQ. Trimming left V 1 base short and J 2 bases short, with 12 bases between.

The CDR3 spells CASREPGQDYGYTF. The CDR3 nucleotides are TGTGCCAGTAGGGAACCGGGACAGGATTATGGCTACACCTTC. The chain employs TRBV19 and TRBJ1-2; 8 bases line up with TRBD1. Germline V gene sequence: CDR1 LNHDA, CDR2 SQIVND (reference sequence). With 6 bases clipped from V and 5 bases from J, the junction kept 8 bases outside the gene matches. The CDR3 has 14 amino acids.

The table lists this clone with a few counts. V usage is TRBV6-1 and J usage is TRBJ1-4, with unresolved D. Per germline, CDR1 MNHNS and CDR2 SASEGT. This CDR3 has 14 residues. Trimming removed 3 bases at V and 0 bases at J, with 5 bases between. CDR3 loop: CASSDHTTNEKLFF. The CDR3 DNA sequence: TGTGCCAGCAGTGATCACACAACTAATGAAAAACTGTTTTTT.

The V and J genes are TRBV19 and TRBJ2-2; D unclear. V was shortened by 6 bases and J by 0 bases, with 11 bases between the two germline ends. In germline, CDR1 is LNHDA, CDR2 SQIVND (reference sequence). This CDR3 is built from 15 residues. DNA of the CDR3: TGTGCCAGTAGATGGGCCGTCGCGAACACCGGGGAGCTGTTTTTT. It codes for CASRWAVANTGELFF.

This clone was observed a handful of times. The V gene is TRBV19, the J gene TRBJ2-3; D remains unclear. The ends were cut back, 4 bases at V and 4 bases at J, with 9 bases in the middle. The germline V gene has CDR1 LNHDA and CDR2 SQIVND (reference sequence). CDR3 size: 13 residues. The CDR3 DNA sequence: TGTGCCAGTAGTACTGTTGGGGCAGATACGCAGTATTTT. Amino acids: CASSTVGADTQYF.

This clone occurred a few times. The chain joins TRBV18 to TRBJ2-5; D gene uncertain. Germline loops: CDR1 KGHSH, CDR2 LQKENI. The CDR3 loop spans 14 amino acids. The V end lost 6 bases, the J end lost 2 bases, and 13 bases lay between the germline ends. In nucleotides, the CDR3 is TGTGCCAGCTCGAGGCCGGGTCTTCAAGAGACCCAGTACTTC. This codes for CASSRPGLQETQYF.

J is TRBJ2-5 and V is TRBV30; D is possibly TRBD1 or TRBD2 (6 bases each). Germline CDR1 reads GTSNPN; CDR2 reads SVGIG (reference sequence). The V end was cut by 1 base, the J end by 11 bases, with 11 bases between. CDR3 length equals 11 residues. As DNA, the CDR3 is TGTGCCTGGAGTGCGGGGGCGTTACAGTACTTC. Amino acid sequence: CAWSAGALQYF.

The J gene is TRBJ2-7, the V gene TRBV7-8; 8 positions match TRBD2. Trimming at V came to 4 bases and at J to 0 bases, leaving 5 bases not matched to a gene. Germline V gives CDR1 SGHVS, CDR2 FQNEAQ. This CDR3 region has 15 residues. CDR3 coding DNA: TGTGCCAGCAGCTCATATACTAGCGGCTCCTACGAGCAGTACTTC. Translated: CASSSYTSGSYEQYF.

This sequence joins TRBV7-2 and TRBJ2-7, with 8 bases matching TRBD1. The CDR3 extends over 14 amino acids. CDR1 SGHTA and CDR2 FQGNSA come from the germline V gene. V was pared by 2 bases and J by 6 bases, with 6 bases of the junction left unmatched. The CDR3 DNA follows: TGTGCCAGCAGCTTACGGCAGGGGGCGGGCGAGCAGTACTTC. It specifies CASSLRQGAGEQYF.

The V and J genes are TRBV11-3 and TRBJ2-2; D unresolved. Trimming removed 3 bases from V and 8 bases from J, with 10 bases in between. Germline V gives CDR1 SGHNT, CDR2 YENEEA. This CDR3 is 13 amino acids long. The CDR3 nucleotides are TGTGCCAGCAGCTTCGCCGGGCGAGGGGAGCTGTTTTTT. Its translation: CASSFAGRGELFF.

The count of this clone is one. CDR3 sequence (DNA): TGTGCCAGCAGCTTAGAAATAAGCGGAGGGACCCAGTACTTC. Translation gives CASSLEISGGTQYF. V and J are TRBV7-6 and TRBJ2-5; TRBD2 is a possible D gene (5 bases). V gave up 1 base and J gave up 7 bases, with 13 bases separating them. This CDR3 has 14 amino acids. Per germline, CDR1 SGHVS and CDR2 FNYEAQ.

The V and J genes are TRBV9 and TRBJ1-4; the D gene is possibly TRBD1 (6 bases). The CDR3 spans 15 residues. Trimming took 3 bases from V and 7 from J, leaving 16 bases between them. CDR1 and CDR2 (germline): SGDLS, YYNGEE. Here the CDR3 reads CASSAEDRLAEKLFF. The CDR3 DNA reads as TGTGCCAGCAGCGCTGAAGACAGGTTGGCTGAAAAACTGTTTTTT.

This clone was picked up a small number of times. This rearrangement joins TRBV27 to TRBJ2-2; possible D gene TRBD2, 5 bases. The V gene lost 4 bases and the J gene lost 7 bases, with 10 bases spanning the gap. The CDR3 is made up of 13 amino acids. Looked up from germline, CDR1 is MNHEY and CDR2 is SMNVEV (reference sequence). CDR3 protein: CASSSTGIGELFF. DNA for the CDR3: TGTGCCAGCAGTTCTACGGGAATCGGGGAGCTGTTTTTT.

The genes are TRBV6-5 and TRBJ2-7, with 7 positions matching TRBD1. Germline trimming cut 2 bases from V and 2 bases from J; bases unmatched to any gene: 6. CDR3 length: 15 amino acids. Germline lookup yields CDR1 MNHEY and CDR2 SVGAGI. As DNA, the CDR3 is TGTGCCAGCAGTTACACATCGGGACAGACCTACGAGCAGTACTTC. This gives the protein CASSYTSGQTYEQYF.

V and J are TRBV25-1 and TRBJ2-2; no clear D. Trimming left V 0 bases short and J 0 bases short, with 5 bases between. The CDR3 spans 15 residues. The germline CDR1 and CDR2 sequences are MGHDK and SYGVNS. The DNA of the CDR3 is TGTGCCAGCAGTGAATATTCCGCGAACACCGGGGAGCTGTTTTTT. This encodes CASSEYSANTGELFF.